This is a list of T cell receptor beta chains from one sample in a study of CD8 T cells in Susac syndrome. TCRdb itself ran the immunoSEQ multiplex PCR reads through MiXCR, one entry per CDR3 protein. The sample lists tens of thousands of distinct CDR3 sequences; roughly 93% were seen once. Material for sequencing was CD8+ T cells from PBMCs. The origin of the receptors is a human donor with multiple sclerosis. CDR3s include the opening cysteine and the closing phenylalanine or tryptophan. The order of the fields is clone size, D gene, V gene, J gene, CDR3 protein, CDR3 DNA. The D gene is left open where the match is weak. Part of the rows lack a size; the others show once, few, many or a class for expanded clones.

-	TRBD2	TRBV4-3	TRBJ2-7	CASSQDIPLAGRSYEQYF	TGCGCCAGCAGCCAAGATATCCCCCTAGCGGGGAGGTCCTACGAGCAGTACTTC
once	-	TRBV4-1	TRBJ2-7	CASSQESNPGYEQYF	TGCGCCAGCAGCCAAGAATCCAACCCCGGGTACGAGCAGTACTTC
-	-	TRBV6-5	TRBJ2-7	CASSFYPLPGGPHEQYF	TGTGCCAGCAGTTTCTACCCCTTGCCGGGCGGTCCGCACGAGCAGTACTTC
-	TRBD1	TRBV24-1	TRBJ2-3	CATSQPGQGTDTQYF	TGTGCCACCAGTCAACCGGGACAGGGCACAGATACGCAGTATTTT
-	TRBD1	TRBV5-1	TRBJ2-5	CASSSRKGPGQLETQYF	TGCGCCAGCAGCTCGCGAAAAGGACCGGGACAGCTAGAGACCCAGTACTTC
-	-	TRBV2	TRBJ1-1	CARSDVGGSDLDTEAFF	TGTGCCAGAAGCGACGTGGGGGGTTCGGATCTTGACACTGAAGCTTTCTTT
-	TRBD2	TRBV7-3	TRBJ2-2	CASSLSGGTGELFF	TGTGCCAGCAGTTTGAGCGGGGGGACCGGGGAGCTGTTTTTT
-	-	TRBV12-3/TRBV12-4	TRBJ1-2	CASSLWSGVRYGYTF	TGTGCCAGCAGTTTATGGTCGGGGGTTCGGTATGGCTACACCTTC
-	-	TRBV12-3/TRBV12-4	TRBJ2-5	CASSPDWDQETQYF	TGTGCCAGCAGCCCGGACTGGGACCAAGAGACCCAGTACTTC
-	-	TRBV9	TRBJ2-7	CASSANDSPYYEQYF	TGTGCCAGCAGCGCGAATGACAGCCCCTACTACGAGCAGTACTTC
-	-	TRBV20-1	TRBJ1-1	CSASTGITEAFF	TGCAGTGCTTCGACAGGAATCACTGAAGCTTTCTTT
-	TRBD2	TRBV20-1	TRBJ2-3	CSASDPRTSGVPSTDTQYF	TGCAGTGCTAGTGACCCCCGGACTAGCGGGGTACCTAGCACAGATACGCAGTATTTT
-	-	TRBV4-2	TRBJ1-3	CASSQDPWQEGGNTIYF	TGTGCCAGCAGCCAAGATCCCTGGCAGGAAGGTGGAAACACCATATATTTT
-	TRBD1	TRBV7-6	TRBJ1-4	CASSHRGGDEKLFF	TGTGCCAGCAGCCACAGGGGTGGAGATGAAAAACTGTTTTTT
-	TRBD1	TRBV29-1	TRBJ2-5	CSVEDLDRGRKETQYF	TGCAGCGTTGAAGATCTCGACAGGGGGCGAAAAGAGACCCAGTACTTC
once	-	TRBV27	TRBJ1-2	CASSFKRLGPGGYTF	TGTGCCAGCAGTTTCAAACGGTTAGGGCCGGGAGGCTACACCTTC
once	-	TRBV25-1	TRBJ1-2	CASSALLAGLNYGYTF	TGTGCCAGCAGTGCGCTCTTGGCGGGTTTGAACTATGGCTACACCTTC
-	TRBD1	TRBV29-1	TRBJ1-1	CSITGDGQDTEAFF	TGCAGTATTACAGGGGATGGCCAAGACACTGAAGCTTTCTTT